The sequence of this T cell receptor (beta chain) was determined in a study of T-cell memory formation after mild COVID-19. Overall study: The two donors had largely donor-specific TCR clusters.

The 5'RACE method, run with constant-segment primers, produced TCR alpha and TCR beta cDNA libraries (carrying sample barcodes and UMIs). Using its own MiXCR run on the 5' RACE reads, TCRdb lists one record per CDR3 protein. The data hold a few hundred thousand distinct CDR3 sequences, with 15% to 20% observed a single time. Study-level points and caveats: CD8+ contracting clones occupied EMRA, while CD4+ ones occupied mainly CM and EM. Detection of some responders pre-infection suggested pre-existing cross-reactive memory T cells participated.

A word on this clonotype: No antigen is known for it.

V lost 3 bases and J 2 bases, leaving 11 bases between the germline ends. This CDR3 has 15 residues. Sequenced input: PBMCs or a T cell subset sorted from them (not recorded which). The origin of this receptor is a man aged 18 to 35 who had mild COVID-19 (a few samples of this study predate the infection). Cell type and time point are not known. This rearrangement joins TRBV12-3 or TRBV12-4 to TRBJ1-5; no clear D. Written as DNA, the CDR3 is TGTGCCAGCAGTTTGAATCTAGCGGGCAATCAGCCCCAGCATTTT. It encodes CASSLNLAGNQPQHF.